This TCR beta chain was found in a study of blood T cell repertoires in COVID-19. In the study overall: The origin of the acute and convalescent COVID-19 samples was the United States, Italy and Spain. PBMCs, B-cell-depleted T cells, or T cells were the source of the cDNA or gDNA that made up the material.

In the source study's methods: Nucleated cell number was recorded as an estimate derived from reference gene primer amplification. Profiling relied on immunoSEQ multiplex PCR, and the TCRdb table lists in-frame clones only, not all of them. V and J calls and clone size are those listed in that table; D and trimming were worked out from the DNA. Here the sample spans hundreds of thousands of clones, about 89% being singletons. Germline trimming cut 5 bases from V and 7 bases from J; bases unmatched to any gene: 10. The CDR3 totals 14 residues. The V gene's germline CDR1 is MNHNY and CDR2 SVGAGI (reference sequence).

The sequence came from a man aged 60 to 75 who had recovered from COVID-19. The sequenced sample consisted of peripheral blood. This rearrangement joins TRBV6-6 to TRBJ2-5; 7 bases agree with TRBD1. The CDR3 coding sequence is TGTGCCAGCAGTCCTAGACAGGGCCTAACGACCCAGTACTTC. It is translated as CASSPRQGLTTQYF.